The T cell receptor beta chain described here comes from a study of blood T cell repertoires in COVID-19. Study context: Acute-phase and convalescent COVID-19 samples originated in the United States, Italy and Spain.

As processed by the authors: Amplification of reference gene primers was used by the study to estimate nucleated cell counts. TCRdb's table, derived via immunoSEQ multiplex PCR, lists solely in-frame clones and lacks some. V, J and clone size were drawn from that table, and D and trimming were deduced from the DNA. Altogether about 230,000 clones are present, approximately 85% being singletons, with the ten largest covering about 5.1%. Germline V gives CDR1 LGHDT, CDR2 YNNKEL (reference sequence). This CDR3 has 15 amino acids. Trimming stripped 0 bases from V and 6 bases from J, with 9 bases between.

This chain connects TRBV3-1 (or the pseudogene TRBV3-2) to TRBJ1-6; D remains ambiguous. Sample: peripheral blood. This TCR came from a man aged 45-65 years with COVID-19, enrolled during active disease. Here the CDR3 reads CASSQERVSNSPLHF. CDR3 in DNA: TGTGCCAGCAGCCAAGAACGGGTCTCTAATTCACCCCTCCACTTT.